This TCR beta chain was found in a study of blood T cell repertoires in COVID-19. Overall study context: There were acute and convalescent COVID-19 samples, and they came from the United States, Italy and Spain. Nucleic acid was either cDNA or gDNA, and it came from T cells, B-cell-depleted T cells, or PBMCs.

In Seattle, patients joined the study during active infection and were tracked longitudinally. How the authors handled the data: It was from reference gene primer amplification that nucleated cell counts were estimated. Here immunoSEQ multiplex PCR was the method, and the copy in TCRdb shows in-frame clones only, minus some. That table furnishes V, J and clone size, whereas the DNA furnished D and trimming. Altogether 250,000 to 300,000 clones are present, 85% to 90% being singletons, with the ten largest covering 9.5% to 15%. The germline V gene has CDR1 MRHNA and CDR2 SNTAGT. Between the trimmed V and J ends, which lost 6 bases and 2 bases, there was a span of 12 bases. The CDR3 extends over 14 amino acids.

The sequencing input was peripheral blood. The clonotype comes from a woman aged 25 to 39 with COVID-19, enrolled during active disease. The V and J genes are TRBV6-4 and TRBJ2-3; D ambiguous. The CDR3 loop is CASRERTNTDTQYF. CDR3 nucleotides: TGTGCCAGCAGGGAGCGCACGAACACAGATACGCAGTATTTT.